This T cell receptor (beta chain) appears in the sequencing data of a study of blood T cell repertoires in COVID-19. As for the study in general: Sample material is recorded as cDNA or gDNA derived from T cells, B-cell-depleted T cells, or PBMCs.

Each participant's cohort was designated according to participant-reported clinical history. Donors of Cohort 3 who recovered were those that had two negative PCRs, clearance, or symptom resolution. The data were produced by immunoSEQ multiplex PCR, yet TCRdb's version contains in-frame clones alone and is incomplete. The sample lists almost 400,000 clones, under 90% occurring once. V lost 5 bases and J lost 3, with 20 bases in between. Germline assignment: CDR1 MNHEY and CDR2 SMNVEV (reference sequence). The CDR3 has 17 residues. Source material: PBMCs or T cells enriched from blood (not recorded which). The TCR originated in a woman aged 30 to 39 who had recovered from COVID-19. J is TRBJ1-5 and V is TRBV27, with D possibly matching TRBD1 (6 bases). The CDR3 DNA reads TGTGCCAGCAGTACCGCCGACAGGTCCCCTTCCAATCAGCCCCAGCATTTT. Amino acid sequence: CASSTADRSPSNQPQHF.